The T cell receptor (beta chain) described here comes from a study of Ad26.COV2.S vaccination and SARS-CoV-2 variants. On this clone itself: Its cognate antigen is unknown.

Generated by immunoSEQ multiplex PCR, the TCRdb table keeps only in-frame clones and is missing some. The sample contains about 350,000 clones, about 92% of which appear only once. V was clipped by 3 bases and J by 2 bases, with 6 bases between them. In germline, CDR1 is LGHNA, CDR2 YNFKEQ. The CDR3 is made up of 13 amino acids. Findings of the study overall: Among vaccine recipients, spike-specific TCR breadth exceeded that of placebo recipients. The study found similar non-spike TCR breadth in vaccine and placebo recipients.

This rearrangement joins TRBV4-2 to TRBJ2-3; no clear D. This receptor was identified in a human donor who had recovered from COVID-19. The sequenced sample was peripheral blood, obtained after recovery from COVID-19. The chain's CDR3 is CASSQGITDTQYF. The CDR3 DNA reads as TGTGCCAGCAGCCAGGGAATCACAGATACGCAGTATTTT.